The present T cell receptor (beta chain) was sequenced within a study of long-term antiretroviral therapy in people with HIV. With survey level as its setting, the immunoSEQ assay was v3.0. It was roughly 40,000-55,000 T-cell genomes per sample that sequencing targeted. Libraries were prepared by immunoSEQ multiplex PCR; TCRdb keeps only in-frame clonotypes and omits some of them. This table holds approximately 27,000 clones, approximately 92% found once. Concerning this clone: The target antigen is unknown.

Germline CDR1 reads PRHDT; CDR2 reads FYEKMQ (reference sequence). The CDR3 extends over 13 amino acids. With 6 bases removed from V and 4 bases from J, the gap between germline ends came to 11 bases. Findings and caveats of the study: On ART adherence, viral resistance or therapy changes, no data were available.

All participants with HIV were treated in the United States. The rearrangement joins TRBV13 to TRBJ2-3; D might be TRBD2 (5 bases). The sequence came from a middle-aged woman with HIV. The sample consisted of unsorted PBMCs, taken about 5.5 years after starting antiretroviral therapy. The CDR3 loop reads CASSQPGADTQYF. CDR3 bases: TGTGCCAGCAGTCAACCCGGGGCAGATACGCAGTATTTT.